This TCR beta chain was found in a study of shared clonotypes between healthy human individuals. Germline CDR1 reads SGHKS; CDR2 reads YYEKEE (reference sequence). The CDR3 sequence is 14 residues long. Trimming removed 3 bases at V and 7 bases at J, with 17 bases between. The study ran the assay at deep level. Sorted-subset replicate PCRs used 150 to 250 ng of genomic DNA. This amount corresponded to some 30,000 T cell genomes. TCRdb keeps only in-frame clones here, not all; method: immunoSEQ multiplex PCR. The sample lists a few million clones, around 93% occurring once. The naive CD8 subset, CD45RO-negative cells positively selected for CCR7, excluded terminally differentiated effector memory CD45RA+ cells.

The rearrangement joins TRBV5-5 to TRBJ2-7; D may be TRBD1 (6 bases). The clonotype was recovered from a man aged 18 to 29 in good health. Some clones in this sample may be carry-over from other donors' samples. The sequenced sample was naive CD8+ T cells from PBMCs. CDR3 region: CASSYRDITREQYF. CDR3 coding DNA: TGTGCCAGCAGCTACCGGGACATAACGCGGGAGCAGTACTTC.